The 19 T cell receptor beta chains given below trace back to one sample, sequenced in a study of glioma-infiltrating T cells. Amplification of TCR alpha and beta CDR3 regions from RNA used iRepertoire nested multiplex PCR. TCRdb recomputed calls from the multiplex PCR reads with MiXCR, one row per CDR3 protein. The sample shows about 180,000 distinct CDR3 sequences, around 40% of them seen only once. The specimen sequenced was glioma tissue, nonneoplastic brain tissue, or PBMCs (not recorded which). The receptors were gathered from a human donor with low-grade glioma or glioblastoma, undergoing nonglioma brain surgery, or in good health (not recorded which).

On this clonotype: With a much larger clone just one base away, this may be a read error. CDR3 sequence reads: CASSPSSNGRNEQYF. CDR3 nucleotides: TGTGCCAGCAGCCCTTCTAGCAACGGGAGAAACGAGCAGTACTTC. The chain uses TRBV10-2 and TRBJ2-7; perhaps TRBD2 as D (6 bases). The CDR3 loop spans 15 amino acids. Germline values: CDR1 WSHSY, CDR2 SAAADI.

This clonotype was seen a few times. J is TRBJ2-7 and V is TRBV12-3 or TRBV12-4; D might be TRBD1 (6 bases). V was clipped by 3 bases and J by 1 base, with 7 bases between them. CDR3 length equals 13 residues. The CDR3, as DNA: TGTGCCAGCAGTTTTACAGGGTCCTACGAGCAGTACTTC. Its protein product is CASSFTGSYEQYF.

The chain joins TRBV11-2 to TRBJ2-7; 9 positions agree with TRBD2. Unmatched junction bases numbered 7, after V lost 3 bases and J lost 7 bases. Per the germline V gene, CDR1 is SGHAT and CDR2 is FQNNGV. The CDR3 extends over 14 amino acids. The DNA of the CDR3 is TGTGCCAGCAGCTTCGGCGGGAGGGCCGATGAGCAGTACTTC. Translating it yields CASSFGGRADEQYF.

This clonotype was recorded many times. This sequence joins TRBV20-1 and TRBJ1-3, with D unresolved. Trimming took 5 bases from V and 0 from J, leaving 8 bases between them. Germline values: CDR1 DFQATT, CDR2 SNEGSKA (reference sequence). The CDR3 runs 13 residues. In DNA, the CDR3 is TGCAGTGCTCCCCGGGACTCTGGAAACACCATATATTTT. It encodes CSAPRDSGNTIYF.

Points on this clonotype: The junction and the germline gene differ at one end; a read error may be behind it. The chain combines TRBV27 with TRBJ2-7; 11 bases agree with TRBD1. The CDR3 covers 15 residues. Looked up from germline, CDR1 is MNHEY and CDR2 is SMNVEV (reference sequence). The CDR3 nucleotides read TGTGCCAACAGTTCGGGACAGGGGGGATACTACGAGCAGTACTTC. As protein: CANSSGQGGYYEQYF.

This clonotype turned up a few times. The chain links TRBV5-5 to TRBJ1-6; D unclear. V was shortened by 0 bases and J by 5 bases, with 9 bases between the two germline ends. CDR1 SGHKS and CDR2 YYEKEE come from the germline V gene (reference sequence). The CDR3 consists of 15 residues. The CDR3 reads CASSLERLDNSPLHF. In nucleotides, the CDR3 is TGTGCCAGCAGCTTGGAACGGTTAGATAATTCACCCCTCCACTTT.

For this clonotype: A read error is possible here, since a much larger clone lies one base away. The chain uses TRBV20-1 and TRBJ1-1, with D hard to call. CDR3 length: 16 amino acids. Germline CDR1 and CDR2: DFQATT and SNEGSKA (reference sequence). This chain's CDR3 is CSDRDSASGMNTEAFF. The CDR3 coding sequence is TGCAGTGATAGAGATAGTGCATCGGGGATGAACACTGAAGCTTTCTTT.

This chain connects TRBV7-2 to TRBJ2-7; 11 bases fit TRBD2. V lost 4 bases, J lost 2 bases, and 7 bases stayed unmatched. CDR1 and CDR2 (germline): SGHTA, FQGNSA. The CDR3 is 16 amino acids. The CDR3 DNA sequence: TGTGCCAGCAGCTCGCCGGGACTAGCGGAACCCTACGAGCAGTACTTC. The encoded protein is CASSSPGLAEPYEQYF.

This chain links TRBV29-1 with TRBJ1-4; possibly TRBD1 for D (5 bases). This CDR3 has 11 residues. V lost 6 bases and J lost 3, with 5 bases in between. Germline lookup yields CDR1 SQVTM and CDR2 ANQGSEA. This chain's CDR3 is CSVTANEKLFF. The CDR3, as DNA: TGCAGCGTGACAGCTAATGAAAAACTGTTTTTT.

This clonotype was seen only a few times. This chain uses TRBV2 with TRBJ1-2; D is undetermined. Between the trimmed V and J ends, which lost 1 base and 0 bases, there was a span of 12 bases. CDR1 is SNHLY and CDR2 is FYNNEI in the germline V gene. This CDR3 contains 16 residues. The chain's CDR3 is CASSEDPRRTNYGYTF. CDR3 coding DNA: TGTGCCAGCAGTGAAGATCCGCGGCGGACTAACTATGGCTACACCTTC.

V is TRBV7-2 and J is TRBJ1-5; D gene ambiguous. Germline V lookup: CDR1 SGHTA, CDR2 FQGNSA. The CDR3 covers 13 residues. Trimming cost V 1 base and J 8 bases, with 9 bases left between them. The chain's CDR3 is CASSLGSEEPQHF. CDR3 coding DNA: TGTGCCAGCAGCTTAGGGTCGGAAGAGCCCCAGCATTTT.

This clonotype was recorded only once. This sequence joins TRBV29-1 and TRBJ2-7; D not certain. Looked up from germline, CDR1 is SQVTM and CDR2 is ANQGSEA. With 5 bases removed from V and 5 bases from J, the gap between germline ends came to 16 bases. CDR3 length: 13 amino acids. Here the CDR3 reads CSVTGPSRDEQYF. CDR3 nucleotides: TGCAGCGTTACCGGACCGTCCCGGGACGAGCAGTACTTC.

This clonotype occurred many times. The chain is built from TRBV7-2 and TRBJ2-7; D may be TRBD2 (5 bases). Trimming took 5 bases from V and 4 from J, leaving 9 bases between them. The CDR3 extends over 12 amino acids. Germline V gene sequence: CDR1 SGHTA, CDR2 FQGNSA. The CDR3 region has the DNA TGTGCCAGCAGCCCCGTAGCGTACGAGCAGTACTTC. Its translation is CASSPVAYEQYF.

This clonotype turned up a few times. The CDR3 coding sequence is TGTGCCAGCAGCCAAGAACTAGCGGGGTACAATGAGCAGTTCTTC. This encodes CASSQELAGYNEQFF. The V gene is TRBV4-2, the J gene TRBJ2-1; 10 nucleotides agree with TRBD2. V gave up 0 bases and J gave up 4 bases; unmatched junction bases: 0. Germline CDR1 reads LGHNA; CDR2 reads YNFKEQ. The CDR3 spans 15 residues.

This clonotype was seen more than once but under ten times. This chain links TRBV4-1 with TRBJ2-5; 9 bases agree with TRBD2. The J segment lost 0 bases and the V segment lost 1 base, leaving 3 bases of the junction unmatched. CDR1 is MGHRA, CDR2 YSYEKL, per germline. This CDR3 region has 16 residues. As DNA, the CDR3 is TGCGCCAGCAGCCAAGCCGGGACTAGCAACCAAGAGACCCAGTACTTC. Translating gives CASSQAGTSNQETQYF.

This clonotype was found once. A single base separates this from a much larger clone, so it may be a read error. This sequence joins TRBV28 and TRBJ1-5; D is possibly TRBD1 (5 bases). In germline, CDR1 is MDHEN, CDR2 SYDVKM. CDR3 length: 16 residues. V lost 2 bases and J 3 bases, leaving 14 bases between the germline ends. In nucleotides, the CDR3 is TGTGCCAGCAGTTTAAGGTTCCAGGGAGCCAATCAGCCCCAGCATTTT. It yields the protein CASSLRFQGANQPQHF.

Remarks on this clonotype: The junction differs from germline at one of its ends, possibly a read error. The chain recombines TRBV2 with TRBJ2-7, with D unresolved. The CDR3 covers 15 residues. Germline CDR1 is SNHLY and CDR2 is FYNNEI. CDR3 nucleotide sequence: TGTACCAGCAGCAGGTACTGGGGAACCGGTTACGAGCAGTACTTC. Encoded protein: CTSSRYWGTGYEQYF.

The gene calls are TRBV11-2 and TRBJ2-7, with D uncertain. The germline V and J ends were trimmed by 5 bases and 7 bases, with 15 bases remaining between them. The germline CDR1 and CDR2 sequences are SGHAT and FQNNGV. The CDR3 contains 13 residues. DNA of the CDR3: TGTGCCAGCAGCCAAAAATCCAACGGTGAGCAGTACTTC. The encoded protein is CASSQKSNGEQYF. The variable domain in full, with the rest retrieved from reference TRBV11-2 and TRBJ2-7, is EAGVAQSPRYKIIEKRQSVAFWCNPISGHATLYWYQQILGQGPKLLIQFQNNGVVDDSQLPKDRFSAERLKGVDSTLKIQPAKLEDSAVYLCASSQKSNGEQYFGPGTRLTVT.

In regard to this clonotype: A read error is possible here, since a much larger clone lies one base away. The CDR3 DNA follows: TGTGCCAGCAGTGATAACAGGGGTCCAGAGACCAAGTACTTC. This gives the protein CASSDNRGPETKYF. The V and J genes are TRBV2 and TRBJ2-5, with 7 bases matching TRBD1. The length of the CDR3 is 14 residues. Per germline, CDR1 SNHLY and CDR2 FYNNEI.